The 11 T cell receptor beta chains below all came from one sample that was sequenced in a study of blood T cells in healthy people across ages. The second PCR ran about 6 to 12 cycles with a sample-barcoded 5' primer and J-beta primers. One entry per CDR3 protein, called by TCRdb with MiXCR from the 5' RACE reads. The table has 600,000 to 800,000 distinct CDR3 sequences, roughly half seen once. The sequenced sample was blood. All receptors come from a woman older than 75 in good health.

This clonotype has only a few counts. V gene TRBV2 combines with J gene TRBJ2-1; D ambiguous. Germline loops: CDR1 SNHLY, CDR2 FYNNEI. The CDR3 is made up of 10 amino acids. V was pared by 6 bases and J by 9 bases, with 6 bases between. The CDR3 sequence: CASRFSEQFF. The CDR3 region has the DNA TGTGCCAGCAGGTTCTCTGAGCAGTTCTTC.

This clonotype occurred many times. The rearrangement uses TRBV4-1 and TRBJ1-2, with 8 nucleotides matching TRBD1. Trimming took 0 bases from V and 4 from J; bases not matched to a gene: 16. From germline, CDR1 is MGHRA and CDR2 YSYEKL. The CDR3 is made up of 19 amino acids. The CDR3 loop is CASSQETAQGASGAYGYTF. DNA of the CDR3: TGCGCCAGCAGCCAAGAAACTGCGCAGGGGGCGAGCGGGGCCTATGGCTACACCTTC.

The chain carries TRBV3-1 and TRBJ2-1; D not resolved. CDR1 is LGHDT, CDR2 YNNKEL, per germline (reference sequence). Trimming took 6 bases from V and 5 from J, leaving 17 bases between them. The length of the CDR3 is 15 residues. The CDR3 reads CASSPLAGPDNEQFF. In nucleotides, the CDR3 is TGTGCCAGCAGTCCATTAGCAGGTCCAGACAATGAGCAGTTCTTC.

The V gene is TRBV12-3 or TRBV12-4, the J gene TRBJ2-7; D call uncertain. CDR3 size: 13 residues. Trimming shortened V by 4 bases and J by 0 bases, and 7 bases separated the two germline ends. DNA of the CDR3: TGTGCCAGCAGTTCCAGCAGCTCCTACGAGCAGTACTTC. Its translation: CASSSSSSYEQYF.

The rearrangement links TRBV30 to TRBJ2-1; 10 positions agree with TRBD1. V trimming: 8 bases; J trimming: 7 bases; junction bases outside the gene matches: 14. Germline lookup yields CDR1 GTSNPN and CDR2 SVGIG (reference sequence). This CDR3 spans 15 amino acids. The CDR3 bases are TGTGCCCGGTCAGTGGGACAGGGGTTTCGGAATGAGCAGTTCTTC. Translated: CARSVGQGFRNEQFF. The full variable domain, its missing parts supplied by reference TRBV30 and TRBJ2-1, is SQTIHQWPATLVQPVGSPLSLECTVEGTSNPNLYWYRQAAGRGLQLLFYSVGIGQISSEVPQNLSASRPQDRQFILSSKKLLLSDSGFYLCARSVGQGFRNEQFFGPGTRLTVL.

Here the CDR3 reads CASSPTRQGERFF. The CDR3 DNA is TGTGCCAGCAGCCCAACCCGACAGGGGGAGCGTTTCTTT. The chain couples TRBV11-2 to TRBJ1-1, with 9 bases aligning to TRBD1. J was trimmed by 13 bases and V by 5 bases; bases with no gene match: 11. The CDR3 has 13 amino acids. Germline V CDR1 and CDR2: SGHAT, FQNNGV.

This clonotype came up many times. The chain combines TRBV7-9 with TRBJ2-1; D ambiguous. Germline V gives CDR1 SEHNR, CDR2 FQNEAQ (reference sequence). This CDR3 spans 11 amino acids. Trimming stripped 2 bases from V and 8 bases from J, with 4 bases between. CDR3 residues: CASSLSYEQFF. Here the CDR3 DNA reads TGTGCCAGCAGCTTAAGTTATGAGCAGTTCTTC. Using reference TRBV7-9 and TRBJ2-1 for the parts outside the CDR3, the full variable domain is DTGVSQNPRHKITKRGQNVTFRCDPISEHNRLYWYRQTLGQGPEFLTYFQNEAQLEKSRLLSDRFSAERPKGSFSTLEIQRTEQGDSAMYLCASSLSYEQFFGPGTRLTVL.

The table lists this clonotype with many counts. The V gene is TRBV12-3 or TRBV12-4, the J gene TRBJ2-1; D uncertain. Trimming removed 5 bases from V and 6 bases from J, with 14 bases in between. This CDR3 has 14 amino acids. DNA for the CDR3: TGTGCCAGCAGTCCCCCAAGGGATAGCAATGAGCAGTTCTTC. Amino acid sequence: CASSPPRDSNEQFF.

The V gene is TRBV7-3, the J gene TRBJ2-5; TRBD2 might be the D (5 bases). Germline loops: CDR1 SGHTA, CDR2 FQGTGA. The CDR3 consists of 14 residues. The V end was cut by 2 bases, the J end by 11 bases, with 18 bases between. The chain's CDR3 is CASSLYGLANEQYF. The CDR3 DNA sequence: TGTGCCAGCAGCTTATATGGGCTAGCCAATGAGCAGTACTTC.

Concerning this clonotype itself: A much larger clone lies one base from this, so it may be a read error. The V and J genes are TRBV20-1 and TRBJ2-1, with D perhaps matching TRBD1 (5 bases). Looked up from germline, CDR1 is DFQATT and CDR2 is SNEGSKA (reference sequence). This CDR3 is 14 amino acids long. Deletions cut 3 bases from V and 7 bases from J, with 16 bases between. The CDR3 loop is CSARTEVLRNEQFF. As DNA, the CDR3 is TGCAGTGCTAGGACAGAGGTCCTCCGGAATGAGCAGTTCTTC.

This clonotype was recorded at least ten times. The rearrangement links TRBV5-1 to TRBJ2-1, with D perhaps matching TRBD1 or TRBD2 (7 bases each). Germline V gene sequence: CDR1 SGHRS, CDR2 YFSETQ. V was shortened by 0 bases and J by 8 bases, with 12 bases between the two germline ends. The CDR3 is 14 amino acids. The CDR3 sequence: CASSLGQGGDEQFF. The CDR3 DNA follows: TGCGCCAGCAGCTTGGGACAGGGAGGGGATGAGCAGTTCTTC.